This is a list of T cell receptor beta chains from one sample in a study of blood T cell repertoires in COVID-19. Using immunoSEQ multiplex PCR, the repertoire was profiled, and TCRdb retains in-frame clones only, with some absent. Of about 60,000 clones in the sample, 70% to 80% are singletons; the top ten hold 50%. Sequencing was carried out using peripheral blood. Every receptor here comes from an elderly woman with acute or convalescent COVID-19. Each CDR3 is given with its conserved first and last residue. Fields, in order: J gene, clone size, V gene, D gene, CDR3 protein, CDR3 DNA. The D gene is left open where the match is weak. Rows give clone size only sometimes, using once, few, many, or a class for an expanded clone.

J: TRBJ2-2
size: .
V: TRBV27
D: .
CDR3: CASSFRLGGGGELFF
DNA: TGTGCCAGCAGTTTTAGACTAGGTGGAGGGGGGGAGCTGTTTTTT

J: TRBJ1-3
size: few
V: TRBV5-8
D: .
CDR3: CASSLDNLNTIYF
DNA: TGTGCCAGCAGCTTGGACAACCTGAACACCATATATTTT

J: TRBJ2-5
size: .
V: TRBV5-6
D: .
CDR3: CASSLVSQETQYF
DNA: TGTGCCAGCAGCTTGGTGAGCCAAGAGACCCAGTACTTC

J: TRBJ1-4
size: .
V: TRBV2
D: .
CDR3: CASSGTGSSTTNEKLFF
DNA: TGTGCCAGCAGTGGAACGGGGAGCTCGACAACTAATGAAAAACTGTTTTTT

J: TRBJ2-3
size: .
V: TRBV30
D: TRBD2
CDR3: CAWSEVGGRFRDTQYF
DNA: TGTGCCTGGAGTGAGGTCGGCGGGAGGTTTCGGGATACGCAGTATTTT

J: TRBJ2-7
size: .
V: TRBV3-1/TRBV3-2
D: .
CDR3: CASSQASMRVGRRYEQYF
DNA: TGTGCCAGCAGCCAAGCCTCGATGAGGGTTGGGCGGCGCTACGAGCAGTACTTC

J: TRBJ2-3
size: .
V: TRBV3-1/TRBV3-2
D: TRBD2
CDR3: CASSQGPGGDTQYF
DNA: TGTGCCAGCAGCCAAGGCCCGGGGGGAGATACGCAGTATTTT

J: TRBJ2-2
size: .
V: TRBV19
D: .
CDR3: CASSPTSPGELFF
DNA: TGTGCCAGTAGTCCCACTAGCCCCGGGGAGCTGTTTTTT

J: TRBJ1-5
size: .
V: TRBV15
D: .
CDR3: CATSSAVRQPQHF
DNA: TGTGCCACCAGCAGTGCCGTGAGGCAGCCCCAGCATTTT

J: TRBJ2-5
size: .
V: TRBV24-1
D: TRBD2
CDR3: CATSDGTSGRTQETQYF
DNA: TGTGCCACCAGTGACGGGACTAGCGGGAGGACCCAAGAGACCCAGTACTTC

J: TRBJ1-1
size: .
V: TRBV29-1
D: .
CDR3: CSGSPGGNTEAFF
DNA: TGCAGCGGCTCGCCCGGGGGGAACACTGAAGCTTTCTTT

J: TRBJ2-5
size: .
V: TRBV24-1
D: TRBD1
CDR3: CATSDYRGRETQYF
DNA: TGTGCCACCAGTGATTACAGGGGTCGCGAGACCCAGTACTTC

J: TRBJ2-7
size: .
V: TRBV28
D: .
CDR3: CASSFSGAATYEQYF
DNA: TGTGCCAGCAGCTTCTCTGGGGCAGCTACCTACGAGCAGTACTTC

J: TRBJ2-2
size: .
V: TRBV7-8
D: .
CDR3: CASSLEGRAPASNTGELFF
DNA: TGTGCCAGCAGCTTAGAGGGCAGGGCCCCCGCTTCGAACACCGGGGAGCTGTTTTTT

J: TRBJ2-7
size: few
V: TRBV5-1
D: TRBD1
CDR3: CASSLATGSPYEQYF
DNA: TGCGCCAGCAGCTTGGCGACAGGGAGCCCCTACGAGCAGTACTTC

J: TRBJ2-3
size: .
V: TRBV14
D: .
CDR3: CASSQDGGPRTYTQYF
DNA: TGTGCCAGCAGCCAAGATGGAGGACCCCGAACTTATACGCAGTATTTT

J: TRBJ2-2
size: .
V: TRBV18
D: .
CDR3: CASSPGGATGELFF
DNA: TGTGCCAGCTCACCAGGGGGGGCCACCGGGGAGCTGTTTTTT

J: TRBJ1-2
size: .
V: TRBV18
D: TRBD1
CDR3: CASSAGTGSVSYGYTF
DNA: TGTGCCAGCTCAGCCGGGACAGGGTCCGTGAGTTATGGCTACACCTTC

J: TRBJ1-3
size: .
V: TRBV28
D: .
CDR3: CASSLGGANGNTIYF
DNA: TGTGCCAGCAGTTTAGGAGGGGCGAATGGAAACACCATATATTTT

J: TRBJ2-1
size: .
V: TRBV28
D: TRBD1
CDR3: CASRRQGPYNEQFF
DNA: TGTGCCAGCAGGCGACAGGGCCCCTACAATGAGCAGTTCTTC

J: TRBJ2-7
size: .
V: TRBV7-8
D: .
CDR3: CASLAWGEIPEQYF
DNA: TGTGCCAGTCTAGCGTGGGGAGAGATCCCCGAGCAGTACTTC

J: TRBJ2-3
size: .
V: TRBV5-1
D: .
CDR3: CASSLRLVTDTQYF
DNA: TGCGCCAGCAGCCTCCGACTAGTGACAGATACGCAGTATTTT

J: TRBJ2-3
size: .
V: TRBV7-7
D: .
CDR3: CASSPGTYPGADTQYF
DNA: TGTGCTAGCAGCCCGGGTACTTATCCGGGAGCGGATACGCAGTATTTT

J: TRBJ2-2
size: .
V: TRBV5-6
D: TRBD1
CDR3: CASSSRDRNTGELFF
DNA: TGTGCCAGCAGCTCCCGGGACAGAAACACCGGGGAGCTGTTTTTT

J: TRBJ2-3
size: .
V: TRBV5-1
D: .
CDR3: CASSWSGYPTDTQYF
DNA: TGCGCCAGCAGCTGGTCGGGATACCCCACAGATACGCAGTATTTT

J: TRBJ2-7
size: .
V: TRBV3-1/TRBV3-2
D: TRBD2
CDR3: CASSPTSASYEQYF
DNA: TGTGCCAGCAGCCCGACTAGCGCCTCCTACGAGCAGTACTTC

J: TRBJ2-2
size: .
V: TRBV5-1
D: TRBD2
CDR3: CASSPSSGNTGELFF
DNA: TGCGCCAGCAGCCCTTCTAGCGGGAACACCGGGGAGCTGTTTTTT

J: TRBJ2-5
size: .
V: TRBV5-1
D: TRBD2
CDR3: CASSWKTPTSGGETQYF
DNA: TGCGCCAGCAGCTGGAAAACCCCGACTAGCGGTGGGGAGACCCAGTACTTC

J: TRBJ2-1
size: .
V: TRBV7-6
D: TRBD1
CDR3: CASSGEPGQGANEQFF
DNA: TGTGCCAGCAGCGGAGAACCGGGACAGGGGGCCAATGAGCAGTTCTTC

J: TRBJ2-1
size: .
V: TRBV2
D: TRBD2
CDR3: CASKGTSGARSYNEQFF
DNA: TGTGCCAGCAAGGGGACTAGCGGAGCCCGCTCCTACAATGAGCAGTTCTTC

J: TRBJ2-3
size: .
V: TRBV19
D: .
CDR3: CASSIDGGGERLSTDTQYF
DNA: TGTGCCAGTAGTATAGACGGAGGTGGCGAGCGCCTGAGCACAGATACGCAGTATTTT